These 16 T cell receptor beta chains came from one sample sequenced in a study of human T cells and chemical hapten exposure. Documented time point: healthy volunteer bleed at 2 weeks. It was from unfractionated whole blood that total RNA was extracted. TCRdb used MiXCR to reprocess the RACE reads, holding one entry per CDR3 protein. Altogether roughly 130,000 distinct CDR3 sequences are present, approximately 10% being singletons, with the ten largest covering roughly 1.8%. Material for sequencing was whole blood. Receptors originate from a male donor in good health. Some clones in this sample may be carry-over from other donors' samples.

This clonotype appeared many times. The chain joins TRBV19 to TRBJ2-7; D is ambiguous. The germline V and J ends were trimmed by 5 bases and 2 bases, with 13 bases remaining between them. The CDR3 spans 14 residues. Germline loops: CDR1 LNHDA, CDR2 SQIVND (reference sequence). The CDR3 nucleotides read TGTGCCAGTAGTTTCGGAGATAGGGCCTACGAGCAGTACTTC. Protein product: CASSFGDRAYEQYF.

The chain couples TRBV10-2 to TRBJ2-1; 10 nucleotides agree with TRBD2. The CDR3 has 15 residues. J was trimmed by 10 bases and V by 1 base; bases with no gene match: 7. Germline V CDR1 and CDR2: WSHSY, SAAADI. For the CDR3, the DNA is TGCGCCAGCAGTGAGTGGCTAGCGGGAGAGGGCGAGCAGTTCTTC. It is translated as CASSEWLAGEGEQFF.

The sample holds many counts of this clonotype. The rearrangement links TRBV6-1 to TRBJ2-1, with 9 bases matching TRBD1. V dropped 2 bases and J dropped 7; count of bases not matched to a gene: 6. Germline values: CDR1 MNHNS, CDR2 SASEGT. The CDR3 has 15 residues. As DNA, the CDR3 is TGTGCCAGCAGTGAAATTTTGGACAGGGGAAATGAGCAGTTCTTC. Amino acids: CASSEILDRGNEQFF.

As concerns this clonotype: Possible read error: a much larger clone is one base away. The chain combines TRBV15 with TRBJ2-1; D gene uncertain. The V gene's germline CDR1 is LNHNV and CDR2 YYDKDF (reference sequence). This CDR3 spans 14 amino acids. CDR3 protein: CAASRDAGNNEQFF. The CDR3 coding sequence is TGTGCCGCCAGCAGAGATGCAGGCAACAATGAGCAGTTCTTC.

This clonotype was found a few times. This chain connects TRBV10-3 to TRBJ1-1, with D possibly being TRBD1 (5 bases). This CDR3 is 13 amino acids long. Trimming removed 6 bases at V and 4 bases at J, with 12 bases between. Germline assignment: CDR1 ENHRY and CDR2 SYGVKD. The CDR3 sequence is CAISGGRFTEAFF. The DNA for the CDR3 is TGTGCCATCAGCGGGGGGAGGTTCACTGAAGCTTTCTTT.

The table lists this clonotype with many counts. The V gene is TRBV5-1, the J gene TRBJ2-3; perhaps D is TRBD1 or TRBD2 (5 bases each). Germline assignment: CDR1 SGHRS and CDR2 YFSETQ. The germline V and J ends were trimmed by 4 bases and 1 base, with 13 bases remaining between them. The CDR3 length is 15 residues. In DNA form, the CDR3 reads TGCGCCAGCAGCCTCACGGGGCTCGGCACAGATACGCAGTATTTT. Amino acids: CASSLTGLGTDTQYF.

This clonotype has just a few counts. Written as DNA, the CDR3 is TGCGCCAGCAGTGAGTCGACAGTTTTCAATAACTATGGCTACACCTTC. It yields the protein CASSESTVFNNYGYTF. The rearrangement joins TRBV10-2 to TRBJ1-2; tentatively, D is TRBD1 (5 bases). V was cut by 0 bases and J by 1 base, with 12 bases left in between. Germline values: CDR1 WSHSY, CDR2 SAAADI. This CDR3 is built from 16 residues.

The chain combines TRBV20-1 with TRBJ1-1, with unresolved D. From germline, CDR1 is DFQATT and CDR2 SNEGSKA (reference sequence). Trimming stripped 0 bases from V and 0 bases from J, with 8 bases between. This CDR3 is built from 14 residues. The chain's CDR3 is CSARENTMNTEAFF. CDR3 in DNA: TGCAGTGCTAGAGAGAACACCATGAACACTGAAGCTTTCTTT.

This clonotype was counted ten times or more. The rearrangement uses TRBV25-1 and TRBJ2-5, with 10 bases matching TRBD1. This CDR3 region has 14 residues. Trimming at V came to 5 bases and at J to 4 bases, leaving 4 bases not matched to a gene. Germline CDR1 is MGHDK and CDR2 is SYGVNS. DNA for the CDR3: TGTGCCAGCAGTTTTCGGGACAGGGGAGAGACCCAGTACTTC. Protein: CASSFRDRGETQYF. Using reference TRBV25-1 and TRBJ2-5 for the parts outside the CDR3, the full variable domain is EADIYQTPRYLVIGTGKKITLECSQTMGHDKMYWYQQDPGMELHLIHYSYGVNSTEKGDLSSESTVSRIRTEHFPLTLESARPSHTSQYLCASSFRDRGETQYFGPGTRLLVL.

At least ten counts were recorded for this clonotype. The V call is TRBV24-1, the J call TRBJ2-1; TRBD1 aligns across 11 bases. The CDR3 length is 16 residues. Germline V gene data show CDR1 as KGHDR and CDR2 as SFDVKD. J gave up 5 bases and V 4 bases, and 6 bases lay outside the gene matches. CDR3 region: CATSDSGQGVNNEQFF. CDR3 nucleotides: TGTGCCACCAGTGACTCGGGACAGGGGGTGAACAATGAGCAGTTCTTC.

This clonotype was detected a few times. V is TRBV19 and J is TRBJ1-5; D remains ambiguous. The CDR3 extends over 14 amino acids. Trimming removed 1 base from V and 7 bases from J, with 11 bases in between. Germline assignment: CDR1 LNHDA and CDR2 SQIVND (reference sequence). The CDR3 protein is CASSIGAFGQPQHF. CDR3 nucleotide sequence: TGTGCCAGTAGTATAGGAGCCTTCGGCCAGCCCCAGCATTTT.

The V call is TRBV7-7, the J call TRBJ2-2, with D possibly matching TRBD2 (6 bases). Germline V gene sequence: CDR1 SSHAT, CDR2 FNYEAQ (reference sequence). CDR3 length: 15 amino acids. Trimming removed 3 bases at V and 5 bases at J, with 13 bases between. Here the CDR3 reads CASSLGTVRTGELFF. In nucleotides, the CDR3 is TGTGCCAGCAGCTTGGGGACTGTGAGAACCGGGGAGCTGTTTTTT. The full variable domain, with the rest looked up from reference TRBV7-7 and TRBJ2-2, is GAGVSQSPRYKVTKRGQDVTLRCDPISSHATLYWYQQALGQGPEFLTYFNYEAQPDKSGLPSDRFSAERPEGSISTLTIQRTEQRDSAMYRCASSLGTVRTGELFFGEGSRLTVL.

Many counts were recorded for this clonotype. This chain links TRBV27 with TRBJ2-7; D call uncertain. This CDR3 has 12 residues. The germline V gene has CDR1 MNHEY and CDR2 SMNVEV (reference sequence). V lost 5 bases to trimming and J lost 5 bases, with 10 bases between them. CDR3 DNA: TGTGCCAGCAGTAAAGTAGGTAACGAGCAGTACTTC. Encoded protein: CASSKVGNEQYF.

This clonotype showed up just once. This may be a read error, as it is one base from a much larger clone. The CDR3 protein is CASSDSRAASTDSQYF. The CDR3 DNA reads as TGTGCCAGCAGTGACTCCCGAGCGGCCTCCACAGATTCGCAGTATTTT. The chain employs TRBV6-4 and TRBJ2-3; D may be TRBD2 (5 bases). Germline V gives CDR1 MRHNA, CDR2 SNTAGT. The CDR3 extends over 16 amino acids.

CDR3 in DNA: TGTGCCAGCAGCTTAGACGCGACCGGGGAGCTGTTTTTT. Its translation is CASSLDATGELFF. The gene calls are TRBV7-2 and TRBJ2-2, with unresolved D. This CDR3 is 13 amino acids long. Germline CDR1 SGHTA, CDR2 FQGNSA. Trimming removed 1 base at V and 5 bases at J, with 5 bases between.

V usage is TRBV10-3 and J usage is TRBJ2-3; the D is unclear. V dropped 7 bases and J dropped 5 bases, with 7 bases sitting between them. Per the germline V gene, CDR1 is ENHRY and CDR2 is SYGVKD. This CDR3 spans 11 amino acids. In DNA form, the CDR3 reads TGTGCCATCAAAGCTGGAGATACGCAGTATTTT. Its protein product is CAIKAGDTQYF.